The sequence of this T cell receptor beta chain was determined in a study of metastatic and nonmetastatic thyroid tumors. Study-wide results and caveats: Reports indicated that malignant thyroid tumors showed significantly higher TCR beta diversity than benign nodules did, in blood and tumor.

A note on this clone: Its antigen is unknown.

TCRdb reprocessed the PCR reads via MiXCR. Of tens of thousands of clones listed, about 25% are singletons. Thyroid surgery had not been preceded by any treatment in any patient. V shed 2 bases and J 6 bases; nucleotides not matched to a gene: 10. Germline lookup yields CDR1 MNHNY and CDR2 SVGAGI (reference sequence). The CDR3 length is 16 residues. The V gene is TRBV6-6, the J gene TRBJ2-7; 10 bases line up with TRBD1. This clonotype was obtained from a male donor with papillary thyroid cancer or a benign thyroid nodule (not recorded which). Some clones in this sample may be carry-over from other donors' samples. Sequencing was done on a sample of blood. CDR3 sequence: CASSYRQGALGIEQYF. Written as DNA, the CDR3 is TGTGCCAGCAGTTACAGACAGGGGGCCCTGGGAATCGAGCAGTACTTC.